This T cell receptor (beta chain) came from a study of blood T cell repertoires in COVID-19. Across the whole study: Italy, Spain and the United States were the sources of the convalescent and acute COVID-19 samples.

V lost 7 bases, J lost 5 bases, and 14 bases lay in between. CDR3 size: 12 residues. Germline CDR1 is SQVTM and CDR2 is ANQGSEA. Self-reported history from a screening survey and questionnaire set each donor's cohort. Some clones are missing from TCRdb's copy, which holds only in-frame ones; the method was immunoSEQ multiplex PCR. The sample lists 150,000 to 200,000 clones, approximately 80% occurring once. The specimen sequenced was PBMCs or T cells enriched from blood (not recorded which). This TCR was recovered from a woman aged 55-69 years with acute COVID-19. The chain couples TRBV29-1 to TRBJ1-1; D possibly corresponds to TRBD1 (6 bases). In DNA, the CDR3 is TGCAGCGCCACTACAGGGCGGACTGAAGCTTTCTTT. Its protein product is CSATTGRTEAFF.